A selection of T cell receptor beta chains follows, all from one sample in a study of CD8+ T cells in alopecia areata. The data were produced by immunoSEQ multiplex PCR, yet TCRdb's version contains in-frame clones alone and is incomplete. The table has fewer than 200,000 clones, roughly 50% seen once. This specimen was CD8+ T cells sorted from blood, taken at week 24, from a patient treated with tofacitinib. The receptors were gathered from a human donor with alopecia areata. CDR3s include the opening cysteine and the closing phenylalanine or tryptophan. A D gene is named only where the DNA matches it firmly. Not every row has a clone size; where given, it reads once, few, many or a size class.

DNA | CDR3 | J | size | D | V
TGTGCCAGTAGTATAGGGTTCAGGGTTCAGGGGGCTATGGGCACTGAAGCTTTCTTT | CASSIGFRVQGAMGTEAFF | TRBJ1-1 | - | TRBD1 | TRBV19
TGTGCCAGCAGCAAAGCCGGCGCTAGTAGCCAGGTTGGGGAGCTGTTTTTT | CASSKAGASSQVGELFF | TRBJ2-2 | few | - | TRBV21-1
TGCAGCGTCGAGGGACAGCGAGGCTACACCTTC | CSVEGQRGYTF | TRBJ1-2 | - | TRBD1 | TRBV29-1
TGTGCCAGTAGCACGATTCTCACAGATACGCAGTATTTT | CASSTILTDTQYF | TRBJ2-3 | - | - | TRBV19
TGTGCCAGCAGGGGTGGGGGCAGGGCCAGCAATCAGCCCCAGCATTTT | CASRGGGRASNQPQHF | TRBJ1-5 | - | - | TRBV2
TGCGCCAGCAGTCCAGGGGCCTACGAGCAGTACTTC | CASSPGAYEQYF | TRBJ2-7 | - | - | TRBV23-1
TGTGCCAGCAGCCTCGGGACAGGGGCGGATGAGCAGTTCTTC | CASSLGTGADEQFF | TRBJ2-1 | - | TRBD1 | TRBV5-8
TGCGCCAGCAGCCAAGAATATGGGCGGGATGAGCAGTTCTTC | CASSQEYGRDEQFF | TRBJ2-1 | - | - | TRBV4-1
TGTGCCAGCTCACCCCCACAGGGGATCCCCCTGAACACTGAAGCTTTCTTT | CASSPPQGIPLNTEAFF | TRBJ1-1 | - | TRBD1 | TRBV18
TGCGCCAGCAGCTTGCCGACTAGCGGGGGATATTACAATGAGCAGTTCTTC | CASSLPTSGGYYNEQFF | TRBJ2-1 | - | TRBD2 | TRBV5-1
TGTGCCAGCAGCTTATTGGGGATGGGCACTGAAGCTTTCTTT | CASSLLGMGTEAFF | TRBJ1-1 | - | - | TRBV7-8